This T cell receptor (beta chain) was captured by sequencing in a study of blood T cell repertoires in COVID-19 (dated by TCRdb to about 2020). Study-level background: Samples from collaborators originated in the United States, Italy and Spain and spanned both the acute and convalescent phases of COVID-19. The prospective study material was composed of cDNA or gDNA derived from T cells, B-cell-depleted T cells, or PBMCs. Nearly every sample came with metadata listing a de-identified subject ID, COVID-19 status, age in years and sex. Where HLA class I and class II types were available, the types were taken from metadata supplied by the sample provider, not from assay-based typing. The samples were drawn from the first 160 participants of the ongoing ImmuneRACE study and from some 1,300 subjects provided by 6 global collaborators. A freely available public database, intended as a resource for researchers studying the immune response to SARS-CoV-2, is where the repertoires were released. The dataset comprised deeply sampled blood TCRbeta repertoires from subjects exposed to, actively infected with, or recovered from COVID-19. Paper-wide results and their limitations: The amount of clinical and demographic metadata varied by source and participant and was provided uncurated.

The collaborating institutions used their own protocols to collect whole blood in K2EDTA tubes. Collaborator samples were shipped for TCRbeta analysis as frozen whole blood, isolated PBMCs, or DNA extracted from either sample type. The immunoSEQ Assay, a bias-controlled multiplex PCR, was used to amplify TCRbeta CDR3 regions from genomic DNA. The published analysis was carried out like this. The number of nucleated cells in each sample was estimated by amplification of reference gene primers within the assay. To quantify the absolute abundance of each unique TCRbeta CDR3 rearrangement, sequence reads were collapsed and filtered. For each sample, productive Simpson clonality was calculated as the square root of Simpson's diversity index across productive rearrangements. What TCRdb holds here is the immuneACCESS table cut down to in-frame rearrangements. Part of the clones is not present; checked against another copy, under half of the missing clones reflect an unresolved V gene, and the others are unexplained. The DNA gave D and trimming, while V, J and clone size come from that table. Counted in this sample were around 91,000 clones; approximately 85% of them appeared once. 9.5% to 15% of the sample is taken by the ten largest.

A word on this clone: Its target antigen remains unknown. The record has no base qualities; no much larger clone is one base away.

From a lookup of the germline V gene (reference sequence), CDR1 and CDR2 are MNHNY and SVGAGI. The CDR3, cysteine through phenylalanine, is 14 amino acids long. Of all the DNA, just the CDR3 is kept, 42 bases in frame from base 1. The germline ends are 21 bases apart after V is trimmed by 10 bases and J by 6 bases. Sample: peripheral blood. The origin of this receptor is a human donor in a cohort sampled during active COVID-19. The sequence links TRBV6-6 to TRBJ1-2, with the identity of the D gene unclear. The DNA is TGTGCCACGACGCCCGCGCGGGCGGAGGATGGCTACACCTTC. Its protein is CATTPARAEDGYTF.